The 32 T cell receptor beta chains given below trace back to one sample, sequenced in a study of blood T cells in healthy people across ages. A J-beta primer mix and a sample-barcoded 5' primer were used in a second PCR of about 7 to 12 cycles. From the 5' RACE reads, TCRdb called clonotypes with MiXCR, one entry per CDR3 protein. The data show hundreds of thousands of distinct CDR3 sequences, approximately 26% seen once. The data also belong to a second study, concerning T cells of mothers and their children.

The sequenced sample consisted of blood. These receptors all stem from a boy aged 2-9 years in good health.

The chain couples TRBV2 to TRBJ2-7; tentative D call: TRBD1 (5 bases). Trimming shortened V by 2 bases and J by 0 bases, and 11 bases separated the two germline ends. CDR1 is SNHLY and CDR2 is FYNNEI in the germline V gene. This CDR3 has 15 residues. Here the CDR3 reads CASSEIEDSSYEQYF. Written as DNA, the CDR3 is TGTGCCAGCAGTGAAATAGAAGACAGCTCCTACGAGCAGTACTTC.

This chain joins TRBV12-3 or TRBV12-4 and TRBJ2-2; D is unresolved. This CDR3 is 14 amino acids long. V lost 3 bases to trimming and J lost 3 bases, with 8 bases between them. CDR3 in amino acids: CASSFAVHTGELFF. The CDR3 DNA reads as TGTGCCAGCAGTTTTGCGGTACACACCGGGGAGCTGTTTTTT.

This sequence joins TRBV6-2 or TRBV6-3 and TRBJ2-3; TRBD2 is a possible D gene (5 bases). The CDR3 is 14 amino acids. V lost 8 bases, J lost 2 bases, and 14 bases lay in between. Looked up from germline, CDR1 is MNHEY and CDR2 is SVGEGT. Here the CDR3 reads CASAGGRATDTQYF. CDR3 nucleotide sequence: TGTGCCAGCGCCGGAGGTCGTGCCACAGATACGCAGTATTTT.

The CDR3 coding sequence is TGTGCCAGCAGGACAGGGTGGAAGAACACTGAAGCTTTCTTT. Translated: CASRTGWKNTEAFF. The gene calls are TRBV6-5 and TRBJ1-1, with 7 bases lining up with TRBD1. The CDR3 runs to 14 residues. The V segment lost 6 bases and the J segment 1 base; nucleotides outside the gene matches: 5. Germline V gives CDR1 MNHEY, CDR2 SVGAGI.

This clonotype has just a few counts. The CDR3 DNA is TGTGCCAGCAGCGACGGGGACAGCCCAGAAAAACTGTTTTTT. Amino acids: CASSDGDSPEKLFF. The genes are TRBV7-9 and TRBJ1-4; 7 bases map to TRBD1. The germline V gene has CDR1 SEHNR and CDR2 FQNEAQ (reference sequence). V shed 5 bases and J 8 bases; nucleotides not matched to a gene: 8. CDR3 length: 14 residues. Looking up the rest from reference TRBV7-9 and TRBJ1-4 gives the full variable domain: DTGVSQNPRHKITKRGQNVTFRCDPISEHNRLYWYRQTLGQGPEFLTYFQNEAQLEKSRLLSDRFSAERPKGSFSTLEIQRTEQGDSAMYLCASSDGDSPEKLFFGSGTQLSVL.

The rearrangement links TRBV10-3 to TRBJ2-7, with 9 bases aligning to TRBD2. Germline V gene sequence: CDR1 ENHRY, CDR2 SYGVKD. V was pared by 6 bases and J by 3 bases, with 21 bases of the junction left unmatched. The length of the CDR3 is 19 residues. As DNA, the CDR3 is TGTGCCATCAGCCTATCAACCCAGGCGGCCAGGACTAGCGTCTACGAGCAGTACTTC. It is translated as CAISLSTQAARTSVYEQYF.

The V and J genes are TRBV3-1 and TRBJ2-1; maybe TRBD2 (5 bases). CDR3 size: 13 residues. The germline V gene has CDR1 LGHDT and CDR2 YNNKEL (reference sequence). With 3 bases removed from V and 5 bases from J, the gap between germline ends came to 8 bases. The CDR3 region has the DNA TGTGCCAGCAGCCATTCGGGGAACAATGAGCAGTTCTTC. Amino acids: CASSHSGNNEQFF.

The chain couples TRBV20-1 to TRBJ2-7; 7 bases are a match to TRBD1. The germline V gene has CDR1 DFQATT and CDR2 SNEGSKA (reference sequence). This CDR3 comprises 13 residues. Trimming took 5 bases from V and 0 from J; bases not matched to a gene: 4. CDR3 bases: TGCAGTGCTGCCCGGGACAGCTCCTACGAGCAGTACTTC. It translates to CSAARDSSYEQYF.

The chain links TRBV6-6 to TRBJ2-7; either TRBD1 or TRBD2 may fit D (5 bases each). CDR1 and CDR2 (germline): MNHNY, SVGAGI (reference sequence). V was cut by 8 bases and J by 2 bases, with 10 bases left in between. The CDR3 is 12 amino acids. The CDR3 region has the DNA TGTGCCAGCCGGGACGTTACCTACGAGCAGTACTTC. This sequence encodes CASRDVTYEQYF.

The chain carries TRBV12-3 or TRBV12-4 and TRBJ2-2; D gene ambiguous. Trimming left V 6 bases short and J 6 bases short, with 11 bases between. The CDR3 consists of 13 residues. Written as DNA, the CDR3 is TGTGCCAGCAGCCGTAGTAGCCCCGGGGAGCTGTTTTTT. It codes for CASSRSSPGELFF.

This clonotype was seen a handful of times. Lacking the conserved final phenylalanine or tryptophan, this CDR3 likely reflects a read error. The rearrangement links TRBV4-3 to TRBJ2-4, with a possible D match to TRBD1 (6 bases). The germline gives CDR1 LGHNA, CDR2 YSLEER. CDR3 length: 14 amino acids. V lost 3 bases and J 9 bases, leaving 15 bases between the germline ends. The DNA for the CDR3 is TGCGCCAGCAGCCAGGCGACAGGTCGTCGCATTCAGTACCTC. Its translation: CASSQATGRRIQYL.

This clonotype was counted between two and nine times. The genes are TRBV2 and TRBJ2-5, with a possible D match to TRBD1 (5 bases). Matching the DNA end better, TRBJ2-1 makes the J call doubtful. Germline V gene sequence: CDR1 SNHLY, CDR2 FYNNEI. The CDR3 sequence is 12 residues long. Written as DNA, the CDR3 is TGTGCCAGCGTGGGGCAGGGCTATGAGCAGTTCTTC. Amino acids: CASVGQGYEQFF.

The J gene is TRBJ2-2, the V gene TRBV6-2 or TRBV6-3; the D gene could be TRBD1 or TRBD2 (6 bases each). The CDR3 is 13 residues long. Germline V CDR1 and CDR2: MNHEY, SVGEGT. The germline V and J ends were trimmed by 4 bases and 7 bases, with 10 bases remaining between them. Here the CDR3 reads CASSFGGHGELFF. For the CDR3, the DNA is TGTGCCAGCAGTTTCGGGGGCCACGGGGAGCTGTTTTTT.

The gene calls are TRBV7-6 and TRBJ2-3; the match to TRBD1 covers 10 bases. Germline loops: CDR1 SGHVS, CDR2 FNYEAQ. This CDR3 comprises 16 residues. The trim removed 5 bases at V and 3 bases at J, leaving 8 bases unmatched. The CDR3 reads CASSKGTGVTTDTQYF. In nucleotides, the CDR3 is TGTGCCAGCAGCAAAGGGACAGGGGTTACTACAGATACGCAGTATTTT.

The chain is built from TRBV11-2 and TRBJ1-5; 7 nucleotides match TRBD1. This CDR3 is built from 15 residues. Germline CDR1 is SGHAT and CDR2 is FQNNGV. V lost 1 base, J lost 5 bases, and 5 bases stayed unmatched. The CDR3 protein is CASSLGSGGDQPQHF. Written as DNA, the CDR3 is TGTGCCAGCAGCTTAGGATCAGGGGGAGATCAGCCCCAGCATTTT.

In its sample, this clonotype was seen a few times. The chain employs TRBV14 and TRBJ2-5; 11 nucleotides line up with TRBD2. The CDR3 is made up of 17 amino acids. V lost 3 bases and J lost 2; bases outside the gene matches: 8. CDR1 and CDR2 from the germline V gene are SGHDN and FVKESK. CDR3 DNA: TGTGCCAGCAGCCAGCTAAAAGGGACTAGCGGACAAGAGACCCAGTACTTC. It specifies CASSQLKGTSGQETQYF.

This clonotype has more than one count but fewer than ten. The chain employs TRBV6-2 or TRBV6-3 and TRBJ2-1, with 13 bases matching TRBD2. This CDR3 spans 17 amino acids. Germline V CDR1 and CDR2: MNHEY, SVGEGT. J lost 3 bases, V lost 2 bases, and 4 bases had no gene match. The CDR3 region is CASSYGLAGALYNEQFF. CDR3 coding DNA: TGTGCCAGCAGTTACGGACTAGCGGGAGCCCTCTACAATGAGCAGTTCTTC.

The chain employs TRBV20-1 and TRBJ2-7, with TRBD2 identical over 9 bases. Germline V CDR1 and CDR2: DFQATT, SNEGSKA (reference sequence). This CDR3 has 13 residues. V was pared by 3 bases and J by 10 bases, with 10 bases of the junction left unmatched. CDR3: CSARMRGGSEQYF. The CDR3, as DNA: TGCAGTGCTAGGATGCGGGGGGGCTCCGAACAGTACTTC.

The chain uses TRBV4-3 and TRBJ2-5, with D perhaps matching TRBD2 (6 bases). Between the trimmed V and J ends, which lost 1 base and 4 bases, there was a span of 13 bases. The CDR3 contains 15 residues. Germline values: CDR1 LGHNA, CDR2 YSLEER. The CDR3 DNA is TGCGCCAGCAGCCAAGGGACGACTAGTTCAGAGACCCAGTACTTC. It encodes CASSQGTTSSETQYF.

This clonotype showed up just a few times. J is TRBJ2-3 and V is TRBV14; 13 bases align to TRBD2. This CDR3 region has 16 residues. Germline lookup yields CDR1 SGHDN and CDR2 FVKESK. V shed 8 bases, J shed 1 base, and the junction held 6 bases outside the gene matches. CDR3 DNA sequence: TGTGCCAGCGGAAGTGGGACTAGCGGGGGCACAGATACGCAGTATTTT. This translates into CASGSGTSGGTDTQYF. The complete variable domain, with remaining parts taken from reference TRBV14 and TRBJ2-3, reads EAGVTQFPSHSVIEKGQTVTLRCDPISGHDNLYWYRRVMGKEIKFLLHFVKESKQDESGMPNNRFLAERTGGTYSTLKVQPAELEDSGVYFCASGSGTSGGTDTQYFGPGTRLTVL.

The gene calls are TRBV5-1 and TRBJ2-1; 13 nucleotides agree with TRBD2. V lost 4 bases and J lost 1; bases outside the gene matches: 8. This CDR3 is 18 amino acids long. Germline V gives CDR1 SGHRS, CDR2 YFSETQ. The CDR3 sequence is CASSGGLAGSGSYNEQFF. The CDR3 bases are TGCGCCAGCAGCGGGGGACTAGCGGGAAGTGGGTCCTACAATGAGCAGTTCTTC.

This clonotype has at least ten counts. The genes are TRBV15 and TRBJ1-2; perhaps TRBD1 as D (6 bases). Trimming pared 5 bases from V and 7 bases from J, leaving 17 bases between. The CDR3 has 14 residues. Germline V gives CDR1 LNHNV, CDR2 YYDKDF (reference sequence). In nucleotides, the CDR3 is TGTGCCACCAGCTCGACGACAGGACTCCGTGGCTACACCTTC. It yields the protein CATSSTTGLRGYTF.

The sample holds a few counts of this clonotype. V gene TRBV3-1 combines with J gene TRBJ2-2, with D possibly matching TRBD2 (6 bases). Germline CDR1 and CDR2: LGHDT and YNNKEL (reference sequence). The CDR3 has 14 amino acids. Trimming shortened V by 0 bases and J by 4 bases, and 6 bases separated the two germline ends. The CDR3 is CASSQERGTGELFF. CDR3 bases: TGTGCCAGCAGCCAAGAGCGGGGCACCGGGGAGCTGTTTTTT.

This clonotype was seen a handful of times. CDR3 region: CASSQDGAVYEQYF. CDR3 DNA sequence: TGTGCCAGCAGCCAAGATGGGGCTGTCTACGAGCAGTACTTC. This sequence joins TRBV3-1 and TRBJ2-7, with TRBD1 as a possible D gene (5 bases). V lost 0 bases, J lost 3 bases, and 9 bases lay in between. This CDR3 comprises 14 residues. The V gene's germline CDR1 is LGHDT and CDR2 YNNKEL (reference sequence).

The chain recombines TRBV4-1 with TRBJ2-7; no clear D. The CDR3 is made up of 14 amino acids. Germline CDR1 reads MGHRA; CDR2 reads YSYEKL. V lost 0 bases, J lost 3 bases, and 9 bases lay in between. CDR3 bases: TGCGCCAGCAGCCAAGAAGAAGGGCTCTACGAGCAGTACTTC. Amino acids: CASSQEEGLYEQYF.

This clonotype was found a few times. The chain recombines TRBV20-1 with TRBJ2-7; tentatively, D is TRBD1 (5 bases). Per the germline V gene, CDR1 is DFQATT and CDR2 is SNEGSKA (reference sequence). This CDR3 is 15 amino acids long. V was cut by 1 base and J by 4 bases, with 17 bases left in between. In nucleotides, the CDR3 is TGCAGTGCTAGAGGGGGCGACCGTAATAGGTACGAGCAGTACTTC. This translates into CSARGGDRNRYEQYF.

This chain uses TRBV3-1 with TRBJ1-2; D uncertain. V lost 1 base to trimming and J lost 2 bases, with 5 bases between them. This CDR3 has 13 residues. The germline CDR1 and CDR2 sequences are LGHDT and YNNKEL (reference sequence). CDR3 residues: CASSQARNYGYTF. Written as DNA, the CDR3 is TGTGCCAGCAGCCAAGCCAGGAACTATGGCTACACCTTC. Supplemented by reference TRBV3-1 and TRBJ1-2, the full variable domain reads DTAVSQTPKYLVTQMGNDKSIKCEQNLGHDTMYWYKQDSKKFLKIMFSYNNKELIINETVPNRFSPKSPDKAHLNLHINSLELGDSAVYFCASSQARNYGYTFGSGTRLTVV.

The chain recombines TRBV29-1 with TRBJ2-2, with 8 bases lining up with TRBD1. Germline V gives CDR1 SQVTM, CDR2 ANQGSEA. The CDR3 totals 15 residues. V was pared by 4 bases and J by 0 bases, with 4 bases of the junction left unmatched. CDR3: CSVGDRGSNTGELFF. DNA for the CDR3: TGCAGCGTTGGCGACAGGGGTTCGAACACCGGGGAGCTGTTTTTT.

This clonotype was seen a handful of times. J is TRBJ2-5 and V is TRBV6-5, with unresolved D. V gave up 6 bases and J gave up 6 bases, with 14 bases separating them. CDR3 length equals 13 residues. The germline gives CDR1 MNHEY, CDR2 SVGAGI. The CDR3 DNA follows: TGTGCCAGCAGCCCCGGTAGGGCCCAGACCCAGTACTTC. Residues: CASSPGRAQTQYF.

Only a few counts were recorded for this clonotype. The chain has TRBV20-1 and TRBJ2-7; 9 bases agree with TRBD2. CDR3 length: 11 amino acids. Germline CDR1 DFQATT, CDR2 SNEGSKA (reference sequence). With 8 bases clipped from V and 5 bases from J, the junction kept 4 bases outside the gene matches. The chain's CDR3 is CSSGRTDEQYF. The CDR3 DNA reads TGCAGTAGCGGGAGGACCGACGAGCAGTACTTC.

In regard to this clonotype: The final CDR3 position lacks the conserved phenylalanine or tryptophan, pointing to a likely read error. The chain employs TRBV27 and TRBJ2-2; 9 positions agree with TRBD2. V shed 5 bases, J shed 5 bases, and the junction held 3 bases outside the gene matches. CDR1 is MNHEY, CDR2 SMNVEV, per germline (reference sequence). The CDR3 contains 14 residues. The CDR3 DNA follows: TGTGCCAGCAGTCTAGCGGGGTCGACCGGGGAGCTGTTTCTT. This translates into CASSLAGSTGELFL.

This clonotype was recorded at least ten times. The gene calls are TRBV21-1 and TRBJ2-5; the table's D call of TRBD1 was not tested on the DNA. TRBV21-1 represents a pseudogene. CDR3 size: 17 residues. The CDR3 nucleotides are TGTGCCAGCAGCAAAGCGCTGAAGGGGGAGAAACAAGAGACCCAGTACTTC. Protein: CASSKALKGEKQETQYF.